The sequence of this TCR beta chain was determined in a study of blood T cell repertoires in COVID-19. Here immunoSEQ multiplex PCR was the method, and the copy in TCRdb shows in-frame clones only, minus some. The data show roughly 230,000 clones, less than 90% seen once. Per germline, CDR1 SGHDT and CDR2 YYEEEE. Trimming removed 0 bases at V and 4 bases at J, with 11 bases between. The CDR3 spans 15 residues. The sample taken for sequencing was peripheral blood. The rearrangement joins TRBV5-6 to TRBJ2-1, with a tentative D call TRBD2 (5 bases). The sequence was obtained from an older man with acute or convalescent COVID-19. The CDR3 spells CASSLGVGSYNEQFF. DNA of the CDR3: TGTGCCAGCAGCTTGGGAGTTGGGAGTTACAATGAGCAGTTCTTC.